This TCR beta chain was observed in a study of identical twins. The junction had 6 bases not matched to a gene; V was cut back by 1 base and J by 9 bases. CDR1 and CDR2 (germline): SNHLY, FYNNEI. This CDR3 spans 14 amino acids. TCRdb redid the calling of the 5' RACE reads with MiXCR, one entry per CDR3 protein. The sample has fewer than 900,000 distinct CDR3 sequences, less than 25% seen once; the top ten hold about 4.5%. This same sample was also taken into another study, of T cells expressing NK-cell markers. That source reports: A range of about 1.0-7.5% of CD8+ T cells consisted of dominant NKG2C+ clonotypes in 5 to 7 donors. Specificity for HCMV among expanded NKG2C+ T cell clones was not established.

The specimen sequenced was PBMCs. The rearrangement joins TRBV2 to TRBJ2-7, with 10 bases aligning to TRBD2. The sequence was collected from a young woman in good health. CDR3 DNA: TGTGCCAGCAGTGAAGGGGCTAGCGGGGGCCGGCAGTACTTC. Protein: CASSEGASGGRQYF.